The present entry profiles one T cell receptor (beta chain) with its context. Its antigen is not known. From the germline J gene comes the end of the CDR3, since the read stops 3 residues before it. The V and J ends lost 7 bases and 1 base respectively, with 10 bases between them. CDR1 is SNHLY and CDR2 is FYNNEI in the germline V gene. This CDR3 has 13 residues. This entry is derived from a study of T cell clonality in common variable immunodeficiency. Study-wide points: Reportedly, TCR beta sequences from common variable immunodeficiency showed fewer deletions and N-nucleotide insertions.

CVID and control samples used equivalent genomic DNA input. The protocol was immunoSEQ multiplex PCR, while the TCRdb copy is restricted to in-frame clones and leaves out a portion. This sample carries over 20,000 clones, none of them present only once. Most patients and controls had Caucasian heritage. Each donor provided about 5 to 9 ml of heparinized whole blood. This sequence originates from a human donor with common variable immunodeficiency. This rearrangement joins TRBV2 to TRBJ1-2; no clear D. Sequencing was performed on peripheral blood mononuclear cells. The CDR3 protein is CASKRLLNYGYTF. The sequenced part of the CDR3 DNA is TGTGCCAGCAAGCGGCTCCTTAACTATGGC.